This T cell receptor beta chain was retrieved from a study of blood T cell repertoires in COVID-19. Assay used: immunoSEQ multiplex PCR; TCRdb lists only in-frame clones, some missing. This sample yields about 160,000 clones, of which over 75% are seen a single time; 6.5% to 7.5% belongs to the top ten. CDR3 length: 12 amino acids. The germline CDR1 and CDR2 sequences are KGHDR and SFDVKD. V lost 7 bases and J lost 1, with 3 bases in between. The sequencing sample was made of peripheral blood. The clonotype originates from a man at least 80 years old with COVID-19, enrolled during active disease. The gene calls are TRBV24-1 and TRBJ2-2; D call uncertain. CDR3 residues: CATSQNTGELFF. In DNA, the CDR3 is TGTGCCACCAGCCAGAACACCGGGGAGCTGTTTTTT.